There are a few counts of the clone carrying this T cell receptor (beta chain). The sample belongs to a study of cytomegalovirus exposure and HLA in healthy donors. V shed 6 bases and J 4 bases; nucleotides not matched to a gene: 3. The CDR3 is 12 amino acids. Germline V CDR1 and CDR2: SNHLY, FYNNEI. The PCR was carried out with 60 Vbeta primers and 13 Jbeta primers. Profiled with immunoSEQ multiplex PCR; TCRdb holds only in-frame clones, not every one. The sample consists of about 95,000 clones, roughly three quarters of them appearing once. Regarding donors, all were healthy bone marrow donors. The rearrangement joins TRBV2 to TRBJ2-7; 7 nucleotides agree with TRBD1. This receptor was obtained from a woman aged 40 to 55 in good health and CMV-seronegative. The sequencing input was PBMCs. For the CDR3, the DNA is TGTGCCAGCAGCGCACAGGGGTACGAGCAGTACTTC. Amino acid sequence: CASSAQGYEQYF.